This T cell receptor (beta chain) was observed in a study of cytomegalovirus exposure and HLA in healthy donors. Looking at the study overall: Caucasian-associated ancestry cluster membership applied to less than 85% of approximately 420 genotyped donors. Broader study findings: Highest at DRB1 and lowest at HLA-C, TCR association rates differed among HLA loci in a later analysis. Both high specificity and high sensitivity reportedly marked the classifier's diagnosis of cytomegalovirus status.

The PCR contained 60 Vbeta and 13 Jbeta primers. The method was immunoSEQ multiplex PCR; TCRdb's version includes in-frame clones alone and lacks a portion of them. This sample yields 90,000 to 120,000 clones, of which about 9.4% are seen a single time; under 6.5% belongs to the top ten. To note about this clone: Its antigen is unidentified.

Germline CDR1 SGHDN, CDR2 FVKESK. This CDR3 region has 15 residues. V was clipped by 2 bases and J by 11 bases; unmatched bases: 9. This sequence joins TRBV14 and TRBJ1-6, with TRBD1 identical over 7 bases. The origin of this receptor is a man between 35 and 55 years old in good health and CMV-seropositive. The material sequenced was PBMCs. CDR3 nucleotide sequence: TGTGCCAGCAGCCAAAGGGGGCTCCCCGTTCCACCCCTCCACTTT. This sequence encodes CASSQRGLPVPPLHF.